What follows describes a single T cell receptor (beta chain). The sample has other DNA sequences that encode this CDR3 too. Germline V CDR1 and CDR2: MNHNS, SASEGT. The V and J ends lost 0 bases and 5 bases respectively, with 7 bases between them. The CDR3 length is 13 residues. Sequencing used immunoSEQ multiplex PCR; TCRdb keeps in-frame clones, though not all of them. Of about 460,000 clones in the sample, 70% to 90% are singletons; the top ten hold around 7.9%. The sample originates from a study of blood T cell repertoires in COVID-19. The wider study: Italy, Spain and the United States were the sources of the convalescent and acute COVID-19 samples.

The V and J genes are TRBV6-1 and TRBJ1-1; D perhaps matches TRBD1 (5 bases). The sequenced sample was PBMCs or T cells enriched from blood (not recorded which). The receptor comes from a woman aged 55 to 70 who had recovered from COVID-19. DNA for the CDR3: TGTGCCAGCAGTGAAGCTCGGGGGACTGAAGCTTTCTTT. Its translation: CASSEARGTEAFF.